These 26 T cell receptor beta chains were all obtained from the same sample, sequenced in a study of blood T cell repertoires in COVID-19. The data were produced by immunoSEQ multiplex PCR, yet TCRdb's version contains in-frame clones alone and is incomplete. The sample lists around 250,000 clones; roughly 88% were seen once. The sequenced sample consisted of peripheral blood. These receptor sequences come from a man older than 75 with acute or convalescent COVID-19.

The sample holds a few counts of this clone. V usage is TRBV2 and J usage is TRBJ2-3, with D maybe TRBD2 (6 bases). V dropped 6 bases and J dropped 6 bases, with 10 bases sitting between them. Germline V gives CDR1 SNHLY, CDR2 FYNNEI. The CDR3 totals 12 residues. CDR3: CASRFLADTQYF. For the CDR3, the DNA is TGTGCCAGCAGATTTCTAGCGGATACGCAGTATTTT. Variable domain in full (rest from reference TRBV2 and TRBJ2-3): EPEVTQTPSHQVTQMGQEVILRCVPISNHLYFYWYRQILGQKVEFLVSFYNNEISEKSEIFDDQFSVERPDGSNFTLKIRSTKLEDSAMYFCASRFLADTQYFGPGTRLTVL.

V usage is TRBV9 and J usage is TRBJ2-7; D is perhaps TRBD2 (5 bases). Trimming cost V 1 base and J 5 bases, with 19 bases left between them. There are 16 residues in the CDR3. Germline V CDR1 and CDR2: SGDLS, YYNGEE. Written as DNA, the CDR3 is TGTGCCAGCAGCGTATCCCCGATACTCGGAGGAGACGAGCAGTACTTC. Its translation: CASSVSPILGGDEQYF.

The J gene is TRBJ2-7, the V gene TRBV6-6; 11 bases are a match to TRBD1. The CDR3 is 15 amino acids. V gave up 4 bases and J gave up 2 bases; unmatched junction bases: 4. The V gene's germline CDR1 is MNHNY and CDR2 SVGAGI (reference sequence). The CDR3: CASSFPGQGAYEQYF. CDR3 DNA: TGTGCCAGCAGTTTCCCGGGACAGGGGGCCTACGAGCAGTACTTC.

A note on this clone: This sample includes further DNA sequences coding for the same CDR3. The chain combines TRBV5-1 with TRBJ2-3; 7 bases fit TRBD1. There are 14 residues in the CDR3. Germline-derived CDR1 and CDR2 are SGHRS and YFSETQ. The junction had 2 bases not matched to a gene; V was cut back by 3 bases and J by 1 base. CDR3: CASSSGQGTDTQYF. DNA of the CDR3: TGCGCCAGCAGCTCCGGACAGGGCACAGATACGCAGTATTTT. Variable domain in full (rest from reference TRBV5-1 and TRBJ2-3): KAGVTQTPRYLIKTRGQQVTLSCSPISGHRSVSWYQQTPGQGLQFLFEYFSETQRNKGNFPGRFSGRQFSNSRSEMNVSTLELGDSALYLCASSSGQGTDTQYFGPGTRLTVL.

V gene TRBV7-2 combines with J gene TRBJ2-1; D possibly corresponds to TRBD1 (6 bases). This CDR3 is built from 15 residues. The V gene's germline CDR1 is SGHTA and CDR2 FQGNSA. The germline V and J ends were trimmed by 3 bases and 6 bases, with 15 bases remaining between them. CDR3 region: CASSLVGGGLNEQFF. The CDR3 nucleotides are TGTGCCAGCAGCTTGGTAGGGGGTGGTCTCAATGAGCAGTTCTTC.

The CDR3 bases are TGTGCCAGCAGCTTAGAGTTCGGGGTGGGCAATCAGCCCCAGCATTTT. Protein sequence: CASSLEFGVGNQPQHF. V gene TRBV7-2 combines with J gene TRBJ1-5; D gene unclear. This CDR3 region has 16 residues. Deletions cut 1 base from V and 2 bases from J, with 12 bases between. The germline CDR1 and CDR2 sequences are SGHTA and FQGNSA.

The chain links TRBV28 to TRBJ2-1; 7 bases are a match to TRBD1. The CDR3 is 18 amino acids. The junction had 15 bases not matched to a gene; V was cut back by 7 bases and J by 0 bases. CDR1 MDHEN and CDR2 SYDVKM come from the germline V gene. The CDR3 region is CASTTGSWDSSSYNEQFF. The CDR3 DNA reads TGTGCCAGCACTACTGGTTCTTGGGACAGTAGCTCCTACAATGAGCAGTTCTTC.

The rearrangement uses TRBV7-8 and TRBJ1-5; D call uncertain. In germline, CDR1 is SGHVS, CDR2 FQNEAQ. V lost 2 bases, J lost 6 bases, and 11 bases lay in between. CDR3 length: 14 amino acids. In nucleotides, the CDR3 is TGTGCCAGCAGCTTATCGGGAGTTGGTCAGCCCCAGCATTTT. Translated: CASSLSGVGQPQHF.

The rearrangement joins TRBV19 to TRBJ2-7; maybe TRBD1 (5 bases). The V gene's germline CDR1 is LNHDA and CDR2 SQIVND (reference sequence). V dropped 6 bases and J dropped 1 base, with 7 bases sitting between them. The CDR3 spans 12 residues. CDR3 in DNA: TGTGCCAGTAGCAGGGTATCCTACGAGCAGTACTTC. This sequence encodes CASSRVSYEQYF.

The chain combines TRBV6-5 with TRBJ1-1; TRBD1 aligns across 10 bases. Germline-derived CDR1 and CDR2 are MNHEY and SVGAGI. This CDR3 region has 14 residues. Trimming cost V 5 bases and J 5 bases; bases outside gene matches: 5. CDR3: CASSKTGGRTEAFF. CDR3 DNA sequence: TGTGCCAGCAGTAAGACAGGGGGCAGGACTGAAGCTTTCTTT.

This clone was detected once. The chain has TRBV7-2 and TRBJ1-2; TRBD1 matches at 7 bases. CDR1 and CDR2 (germline): SGHTA, FQGNSA. V lost 4 bases to trimming and J lost 2 bases; unmatched junction nucleotides: 4. The CDR3 is 14 residues long. This CDR3 is CASSWGQTNYGYTF. The CDR3 DNA reads TGTGCCAGCAGCTGGGGACAGACCAACTATGGCTACACCTTC.

This rearrangement joins TRBV28 to TRBJ2-7; a weak D match, TRBD2 (6 bases). With 7 bases removed from V and 0 bases from J, the gap between germline ends came to 13 bases. Germline values: CDR1 MDHEN, CDR2 SYDVKM. The CDR3 contains 14 residues. The CDR3 loop is CASKGTLSSYEQYF. CDR3 coding DNA: TGTGCCAGCAAAGGGACTTTAAGCTCCTACGAGCAGTACTTC.

This chain connects TRBV1 to TRBJ2-1; TRBD1, as called in the table, went unchecked against the DNA. TRBV1 is a listed pseudogene. The CDR3 length is 16 residues. The CDR3 loop reads CTSSQERAGDGNEQFF. In DNA, the CDR3 is TGCACCAGCAGCCAAGAACGAGCAGGGGATGGCAATGAGCAGTTCTTC.

This clone was counted a single time. This chain connects TRBV28 to TRBJ1-4; a weak D match, TRBD1 (5 bases). Trimming took off 7 bases at V and 7 bases at J, with 16 bases between the two ends. This CDR3 comprises 14 residues. The V gene's germline CDR1 is MDHEN and CDR2 SYDVKM. CDR3 amino acids: CASNTGGKGEKLFF. CDR3 nucleotides: TGTGCCAGCAATACGGGGGGGAAAGGTGAAAAACTGTTTTTT.

With regard to this clone: Compared with germline, one end of the junction differs, possibly owing to a read error. Here the CDR3 DNA reads TGTGCCAGCAGCTACTACGAGGATTCACCCCTCCACTTT. This translates into CASSYYEDSPLHF. The genes are TRBV6-5 and TRBJ1-6; D ambiguous. The CDR3 has 13 amino acids. Germline V gene data show CDR1 as MNHEY and CDR2 as SVGAGI.

The chain couples TRBV19 to TRBJ2-2; D may be TRBD1 (5 bases). The CDR3 has 15 amino acids. CDR1 and CDR2 from the germline V gene are LNHDA and SQIVND (reference sequence). V lost 6 bases and J 4 bases, leaving 15 bases between the germline ends. CDR3 sequence (DNA): TGTGCCAGTAGGCCGCGGCCCCAGGGCACCGGGGAGCTGTTTTTT. Amino acid sequence: CASRPRPQGTGELFF.

This sequence joins TRBV3-1 (or the pseudogene TRBV3-2) and TRBJ1-2; D is perhaps TRBD1 (6 bases). The germline V and J ends were trimmed by 3 bases and 4 bases, with 9 bases remaining between them. Germline V gives CDR1 LGHDT, CDR2 YNNKEL (reference sequence). CDR3 size: 13 residues. The CDR3 DNA reads TGTGCCAGCAGCCAGACAGGTTCCTATGGCTACACCTTC. Its protein product is CASSQTGSYGYTF.

The rearrangement links TRBV5-1 to TRBJ2-7; 7 bases map to TRBD1. Unmatched junction bases numbered 6, after V lost 2 bases and J lost 4 bases. The CDR3 has 14 amino acids. Germline V lookup: CDR1 SGHRS, CDR2 YFSETQ. The CDR3 protein is CASSLTGARYEQYF. The CDR3 DNA sequence: TGCGCCAGCAGCTTAACAGGGGCGCGTTACGAGCAGTACTTC.

The chain links TRBV13 to TRBJ1-4; a possible D gene is TRBD1 (5 bases). The CDR3 runs to 16 residues. V shed 5 bases and J shed 8 bases, with 21 bases lying between them. The V gene's germline CDR1 is PRHDT and CDR2 FYEKMQ (reference sequence). CDR3: CASSPHARSKGEKLFF. In DNA, the CDR3 is TGTGCCAGCAGCCCTCACGCCCGGTCTAAGGGGGAAAAACTGTTTTTT.

The J gene is TRBJ2-3, the V gene TRBV7-2, with 10 bases that match TRBD2. Germline values: CDR1 SGHTA, CDR2 FQGNSA. The CDR3 contains 17 residues. V gave up 5 bases and J gave up 5 bases; unmatched junction bases: 13. CDR3 protein: CASSPTRASGSQDTQYF. CDR3 nucleotide sequence: TGTGCCAGCAGCCCCACTCGGGCTAGCGGGAGTCAAGATACGCAGTATTTT.

The genes are TRBV14 and TRBJ1-4; 7 bases match TRBD1. The CDR3 extends over 17 amino acids. Germline V lookup: CDR1 SGHDN, CDR2 FVKESK. V shed 4 bases and J 1 base; nucleotides not matched to a gene: 9. The CDR3 protein is CASSLRRGEGTNEKLFF. CDR3 DNA sequence: TGTGCCAGCAGCCTGCGCAGGGGGGAAGGAACTAATGAAAAACTGTTTTTT.

The chain links TRBV7-9 to TRBJ2-3, with 8 bases that match TRBD2. The CDR3 has 16 amino acids. V was clipped by 1 base and J by 6 bases; unmatched bases: 9. CDR1 and CDR2 (germline): SEHNR, FQNEAQ (reference sequence). CDR3 sequence reads: CASSLVPGLGGDTQYF. The CDR3 region has the DNA TGTGCCAGCAGCTTAGTCCCGGGACTAGGAGGGGATACGCAGTATTTT.

This chain connects TRBV29-1 to TRBJ2-1; D possibly corresponds to TRBD2 (5 bases). CDR1 SQVTM and CDR2 ANQGSEA come from the germline V gene. V shed 7 bases and J shed 6 bases, with 7 bases lying between them. The CDR3 is 10 residues long. DNA for the CDR3: TGCAGCGCACGGGGCAATGAGCAGTTCTTC. Protein product: CSARGNEQFF.

The V call is TRBV7-6, the J call TRBJ1-4; D possibly corresponds to TRBD1 (6 bases). The V end was cut by 4 bases, the J end by 8 bases, with 14 bases between. The CDR3 is 14 residues long. The germline V gene has CDR1 SGHVS and CDR2 FNYEAQ. CDR3 residues: CASSSRGRSEKLFF. CDR3 nucleotides: TGTGCCAGCAGCTCCAGGGGCCGGTCGGAAAAACTGTTTTTT. Supplemented by reference TRBV7-6 and TRBJ1-4, the full variable domain reads GAGVSQSPRYKVTKRGQDVALRCDPISGHVSLYWYRQALGQGPEFLTYFNYEAQQDKSGLPNDRFSAERPEGSISTLTIQRTEQRDSAMYRCASSSRGRSEKLFFGSGTQLSVL.

This rearrangement joins TRBV7-9 to TRBJ2-1; 7 bases are shared with TRBD1. Per the germline V gene, CDR1 is SEHNR and CDR2 is FQNEAQ (reference sequence). V trimming: 5 bases; J trimming: 5 bases; junction bases outside the gene matches: 6. The CDR3 runs to 14 residues. Here the CDR3 DNA reads TGTGCCAGCAGCACTAGACAGGGACACAATGAGCAGTTCTTC. It encodes CASSTRQGHNEQFF.

This chain connects TRBV28 to TRBJ1-2; 7 bases match TRBD1. The CDR3 contains 14 residues. Trimming removed 5 bases from V and 8 bases from J; junction bases left unmatched: 11. The germline gives CDR1 MDHEN, CDR2 SYDVKM. The CDR3: CASSLQQTGRGYTF. For the CDR3, the DNA is TGTGCCAGCAGTCTACAGCAGACAGGGCGCGGCTACACCTTC.